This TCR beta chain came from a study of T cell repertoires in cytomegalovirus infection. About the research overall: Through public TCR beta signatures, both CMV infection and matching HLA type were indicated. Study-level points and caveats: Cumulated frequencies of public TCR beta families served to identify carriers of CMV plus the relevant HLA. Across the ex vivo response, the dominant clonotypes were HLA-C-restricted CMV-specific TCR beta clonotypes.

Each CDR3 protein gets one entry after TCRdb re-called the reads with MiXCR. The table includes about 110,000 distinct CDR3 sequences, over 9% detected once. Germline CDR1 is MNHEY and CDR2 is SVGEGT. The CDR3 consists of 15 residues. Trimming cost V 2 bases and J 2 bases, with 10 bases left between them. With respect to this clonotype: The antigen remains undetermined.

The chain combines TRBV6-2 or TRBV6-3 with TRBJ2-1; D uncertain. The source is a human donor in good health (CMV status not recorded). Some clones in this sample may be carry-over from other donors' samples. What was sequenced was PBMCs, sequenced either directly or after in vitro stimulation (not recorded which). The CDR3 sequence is CASSYTQPAYNEQFF. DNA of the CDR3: TGTGCCAGCAGTTACACGCAGCCGGCCTACAATGAGCAGTTCTTC.